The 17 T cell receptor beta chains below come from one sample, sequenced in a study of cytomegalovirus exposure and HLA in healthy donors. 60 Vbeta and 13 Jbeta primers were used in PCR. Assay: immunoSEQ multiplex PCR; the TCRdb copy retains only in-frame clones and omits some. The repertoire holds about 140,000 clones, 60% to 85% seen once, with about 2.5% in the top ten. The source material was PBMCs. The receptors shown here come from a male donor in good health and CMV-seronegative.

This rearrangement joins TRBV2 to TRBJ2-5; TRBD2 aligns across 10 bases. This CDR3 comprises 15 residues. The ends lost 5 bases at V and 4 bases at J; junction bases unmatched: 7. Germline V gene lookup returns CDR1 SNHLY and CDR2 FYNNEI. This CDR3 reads CASSRASGRSETQYF. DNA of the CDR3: TGTGCCAGCAGTAGAGCTAGCGGGAGATCAGAGACCCAGTACTTC.

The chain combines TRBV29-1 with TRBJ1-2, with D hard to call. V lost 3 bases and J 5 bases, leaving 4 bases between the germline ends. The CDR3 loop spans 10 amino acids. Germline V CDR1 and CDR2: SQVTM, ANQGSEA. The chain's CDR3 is CSVDGYGYTF. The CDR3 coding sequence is TGCAGCGTTGACGGGTATGGCTACACCTTC.

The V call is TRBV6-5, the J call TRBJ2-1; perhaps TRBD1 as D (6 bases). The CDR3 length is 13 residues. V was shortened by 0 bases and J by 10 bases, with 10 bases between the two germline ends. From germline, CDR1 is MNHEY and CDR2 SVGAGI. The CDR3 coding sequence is TGTGCCAGCAGTTACTCCCCGAGGGGGGAGCAGTTCTTC. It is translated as CASSYSPRGEQFF.

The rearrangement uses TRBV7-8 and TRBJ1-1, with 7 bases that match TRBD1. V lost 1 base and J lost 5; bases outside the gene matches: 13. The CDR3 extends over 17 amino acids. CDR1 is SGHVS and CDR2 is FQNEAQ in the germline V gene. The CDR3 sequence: CASSLDAGQPEGTEAFF. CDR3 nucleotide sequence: TGTGCCAGCAGCTTAGACGCGGGACAGCCTGAAGGAACTGAAGCTTTCTTT.

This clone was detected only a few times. The CDR3 region is CASSSVGEDVGETQYF. The CDR3 nucleotides read TGTGCCAGCAGCTCAGTAGGGGAGGACGTGGGGGAGACCCAGTACTTC. The rearrangement joins TRBV7-8 to TRBJ2-5; D is perhaps TRBD2 (6 bases). The CDR3 sequence is 16 residues long. V lost 4 bases, J lost 5 bases, and 20 bases lay in between. Per germline, CDR1 SGHVS and CDR2 FQNEAQ.

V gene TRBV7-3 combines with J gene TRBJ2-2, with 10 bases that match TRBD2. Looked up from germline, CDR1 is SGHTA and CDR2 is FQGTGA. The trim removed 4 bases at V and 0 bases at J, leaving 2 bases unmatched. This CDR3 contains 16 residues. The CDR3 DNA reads TGTGCCAGCAGCTCGCTAGCGGGGGCGAACACCGGGGAGCTGTTTTTT. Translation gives CASSSLAGANTGELFF.

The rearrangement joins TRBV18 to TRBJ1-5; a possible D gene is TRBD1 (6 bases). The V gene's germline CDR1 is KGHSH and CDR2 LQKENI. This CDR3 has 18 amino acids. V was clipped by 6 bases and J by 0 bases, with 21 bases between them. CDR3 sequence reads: CASSPLGPGVYSNQPQHF. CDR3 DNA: TGTGCCAGCTCCCCCCTGGGTCCAGGGGTCTATAGCAATCAGCCCCAGCATTTT.

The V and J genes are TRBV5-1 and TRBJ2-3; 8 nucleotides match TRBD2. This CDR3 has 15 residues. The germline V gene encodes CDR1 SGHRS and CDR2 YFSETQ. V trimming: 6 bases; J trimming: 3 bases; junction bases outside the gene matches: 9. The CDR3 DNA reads TGCGCCAGCACCTCCGGAACGGGGGGGACAGATACGCAGTATTTT. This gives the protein CASTSGTGGTDTQYF. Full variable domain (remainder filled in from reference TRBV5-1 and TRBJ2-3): KAGVTQTPRYLIKTRGQQVTLSCSPISGHRSVSWYQQTPGQGLQFLFEYFSETQRNKGNFPGRFSGRQFSNSRSEMNVSTLELGDSALYLCASTSGTGGTDTQYFGPGTRLTVL.

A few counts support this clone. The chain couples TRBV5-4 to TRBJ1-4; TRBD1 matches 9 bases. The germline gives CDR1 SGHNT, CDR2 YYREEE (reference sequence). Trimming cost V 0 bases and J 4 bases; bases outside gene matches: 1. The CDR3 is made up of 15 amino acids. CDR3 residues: CASSLGDRVNEKLFF. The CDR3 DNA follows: TGTGCCAGCAGCTTGGGGGACAGGGTTAATGAAAAACTGTTTTTT.

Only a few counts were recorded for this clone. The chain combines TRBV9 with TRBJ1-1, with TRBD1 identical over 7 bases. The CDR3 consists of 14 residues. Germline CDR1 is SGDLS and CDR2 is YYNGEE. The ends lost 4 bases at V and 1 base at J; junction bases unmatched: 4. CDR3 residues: CASSPHRGNTEAFF. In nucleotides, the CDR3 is TGTGCCAGCAGCCCCCACAGGGGGAACACTGAAGCTTTCTTT.

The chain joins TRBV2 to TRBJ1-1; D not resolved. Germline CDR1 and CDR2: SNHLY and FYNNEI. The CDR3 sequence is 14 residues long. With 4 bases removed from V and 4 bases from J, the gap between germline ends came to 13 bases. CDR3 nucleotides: TGTGCCAGCAGTGGGGAGGCGGGCCGCACTGAAGCTTTCTTT. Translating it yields CASSGEAGRTEAFF.

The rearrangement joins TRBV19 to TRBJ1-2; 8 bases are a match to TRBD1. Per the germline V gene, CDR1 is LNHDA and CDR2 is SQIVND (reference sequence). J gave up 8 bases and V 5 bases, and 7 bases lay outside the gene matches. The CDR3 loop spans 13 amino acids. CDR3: CASSADRVEGYTF. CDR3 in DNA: TGTGCCAGTAGTGCGGACAGGGTGGAAGGCTACACCTTC.

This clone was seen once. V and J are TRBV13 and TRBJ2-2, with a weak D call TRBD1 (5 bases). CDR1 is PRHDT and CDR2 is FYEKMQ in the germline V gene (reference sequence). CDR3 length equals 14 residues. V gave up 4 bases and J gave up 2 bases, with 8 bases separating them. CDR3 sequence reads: CASSSDRNTGELFF. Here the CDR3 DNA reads TGTGCCAGCAGCTCCGACAGAAACACCGGGGAGCTGTTTTTT.

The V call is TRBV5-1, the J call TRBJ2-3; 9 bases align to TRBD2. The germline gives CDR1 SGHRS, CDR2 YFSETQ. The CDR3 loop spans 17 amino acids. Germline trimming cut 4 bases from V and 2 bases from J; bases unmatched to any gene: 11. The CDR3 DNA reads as TGCGCCAGCAGCCCAAATAGACTAGCGGAGCCCACAGATACGCAGTATTTT. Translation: CASSPNRLAEPTDTQYF.

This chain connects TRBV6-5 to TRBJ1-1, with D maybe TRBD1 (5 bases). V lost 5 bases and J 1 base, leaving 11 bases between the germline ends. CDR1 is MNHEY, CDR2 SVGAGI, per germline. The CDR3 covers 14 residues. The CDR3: CASSQGVTNTEAFF. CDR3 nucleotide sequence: TGTGCCAGCAGTCAAGGGGTAACGAACACTGAAGCTTTCTTT.

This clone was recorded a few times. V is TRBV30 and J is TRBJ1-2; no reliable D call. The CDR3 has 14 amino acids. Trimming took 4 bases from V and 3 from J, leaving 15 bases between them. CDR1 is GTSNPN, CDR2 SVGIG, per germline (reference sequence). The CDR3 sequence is CAWTQGLPDYGYTF. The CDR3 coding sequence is TGTGCCTGGACTCAAGGACTTCCGGACTATGGCTACACCTTC.

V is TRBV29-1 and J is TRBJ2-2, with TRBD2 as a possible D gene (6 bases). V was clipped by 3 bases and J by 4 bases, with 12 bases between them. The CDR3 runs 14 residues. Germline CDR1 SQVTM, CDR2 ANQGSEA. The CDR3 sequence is CSVDRQGGTGELFF. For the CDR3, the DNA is TGCAGCGTTGATAGGCAGGGAGGCACCGGGGAGCTGTTTTTT.